This TCR beta chain was identified in a study of T-cell memory formation after mild COVID-19. Study details: TCR clusters showed largely donor specificity.

Study-level points and caveats: The second-wave clones peaking on day 37 were not confirmed as SARS-CoV-2-specific. CD4/CD8 balance held among clones contracting day 15 to 85, and later expanders leaned CD4+.

Germline V gives CDR1 MGHRA, CDR2 YSYEKL. Trimming cost V 0 bases and J 10 bases, with 18 bases left between them. The CDR3 loop spans 16 amino acids. This clonotype was seen only a few times. No antigen is known for it. TCRalpha and TCRbeta libraries used 5'RACE with constant-segment primers and UMIs. TCRdb re-derived calls from the 5' RACE reads in MiXCR, one entry per CDR3 protein. Of more than 300,000 distinct CDR3 sequences detected, about 13% appear once; the ten largest clones hold 21%. Sequenced: PBMCs or a T cell subset sorted from them (not recorded which). V usage is TRBV4-1 and J usage is TRBJ1-4, with a weak D call TRBD1 (5 bases). The receptor was derived from a man aged 18 to 29 who had mild COVID-19 (a few samples of this study predate the infection). Cell type and time point are not known. The CDR3 is CASSQDAGAPQGKLFF. In nucleotides, the CDR3 is TGCGCCAGCAGCCAAGATGCCGGGGCGCCCCAGGGAAAACTGTTTTTT.